This TCR beta chain was recorded in a study of metastatic and nonmetastatic thyroid tumors. Comments on this clone: A much bigger clone sits one base away, suggesting this may be a read error.

Thyroid surgery took place with no prior treatment in any patient. TCRdb re-analyzed the PCR reads through MiXCR. The table includes about 93,000 clones, approximately 9% detected once. Sequenced material: blood. The sequence derives from a female donor with papillary thyroid cancer or a benign thyroid nodule (not recorded which). Some clones in this sample may be carry-over from other donors' samples.

The CDR3 region is CSAISNRVGTQYF. For the CDR3, the DNA is TGCAGTGCCATAAGCAACAGGGTTGGGACGCAGTATTTT. V is TRBV20-1 and J is TRBJ2-3; maybe TRBD1 (6 bases). Germline assignment: CDR1 DFQATT and CDR2 SNEGSKA (reference sequence). V was trimmed by 6 bases and J by 9 bases, leaving 19 bases between them. This CDR3 has 13 residues.